The 5 T cell receptor beta chains below come from one sample, sequenced in a study of low-dose radiotherapy and immunotherapy resistance in tumors. TRAV and TRBV primers primed cDNA for both TCRalpha and TCRbeta. Amplification, which lasted roughly 20 PCR cycles, used a constant-region primer and V-primer adapter to amplify TCRs. One entry per CDR3 protein results from TCRdb running MiXCR on the reads. The data show several thousand distinct CDR3 sequences, with around 50% seen just once and roughly 13% held by the top ten. These receptors all stem from a human donor with advanced metastatic prostate, ovarian, gallbladder or colorectal cancer (not recorded which). This table probably holds off-target reads from a library built for another chain.

In its sample, this clonotype was seen a few times. This chain links TRBV18 with TRBJ1-1; D not certain. Germline CDR1 is KGHSH and CDR2 is LQKENI. The CDR3 sequence is 13 residues long. V was trimmed by 3 bases and J by 3 bases, leaving 8 bases between them. The CDR3 DNA reads TGTGCCAGCTCACCCAAGAGTGACACTGAAGCTTTCTTT. The encoded protein is CASSPKSDTEAFF.

The chain combines TRBV10-2 with TRBJ1-5, with D maybe TRBD1 (5 bases). The V end lost 8 bases, the J end lost 11 bases, and 19 bases lay between the germline ends. Germline CDR1 and CDR2: WSHSY and SAAADI. There are 13 residues in the CDR3. The CDR3 sequence: CASGATENLAQHF. CDR3 DNA: TGCGCCAGCGGGGCAACAGAGAATCTCGCCCAGCATTTT.

V gene TRBV5-4 combines with J gene TRBJ1-2; no reliable D call. Trimming stripped 0 bases from V and 1 base from J, with 10 bases between. Germline V gene data show CDR1 as SGHNT and CDR2 as YYREEE (reference sequence). The CDR3 is made up of 15 amino acids. CDR3 in amino acids: CASSLEFADNYGYTF. The CDR3 nucleotides are TGTGCCAGCAGCTTGGAATTTGCTGATAACTATGGCTACACCTTC.

V is TRBV5-1 and J is TRBJ2-2, with 13 bases lining up with TRBD2. Germline V gives CDR1 SGHRS, CDR2 YFSETQ. V gave up 4 bases and J gave up 6 bases; unmatched junction bases: 3. CDR3 length equals 15 residues. The CDR3 DNA sequence: TGCGCCAGCAGCAAGGGACTAGCGGGGTCCGGGGAGCTGTTTTTT. Its protein product is CASSKGLAGSGELFF.

The genes are TRBV25-1 and TRBJ2-1, with 10 bases fitting TRBD1. Germline CDR1 reads MGHDK; CDR2 reads SYGVNS. The trim removed 6 bases at V and 3 bases at J, leaving 2 bases unmatched. This CDR3 has 14 residues. The CDR3 is CASRGTGDYNEQFF. The CDR3 DNA sequence: TGTGCCAGCAGGGGGACAGGGGACTACAATGAGCAGTTCTTC.